Following are 31 T cell receptor beta chains from one sample sequenced in a study of blood T cells in healthy people across ages. A J-beta primer mix and a sample-barcoded 5' primer were used in a second PCR of roughly 7 to 12 cycles. TCRdb re-called the 5' RACE reads through MiXCR, storing one row per CDR3 protein. The sample lists 1.8 million or so distinct CDR3 sequences, roughly two fifths occurring once. Source material: blood. The receptor source for this set is a human donor in good health.

The rearrangement joins TRBV7-2 to TRBJ2-1; possible D gene TRBD1, 5 bases. V lost 4 bases to trimming and J lost 7 bases, with 11 bases between them. Germline V lookup: CDR1 SGHTA, CDR2 FQGNSA. The CDR3 is 13 amino acids. This CDR3 reads CASSSYRWNEQFF. CDR3 bases: TGTGCCAGCAGCTCTTACAGGTGGAATGAGCAGTTCTTC.

V gene TRBV6-2 or TRBV6-3 combines with J gene TRBJ2-7; D might be TRBD1 (6 bases). The germline CDR1 and CDR2 sequences are MNHEY and SVGEGT. The CDR3 sequence is 11 residues long. Trimming stripped 2 bases from V and 9 bases from J, with 8 bases between. The CDR3 sequence: CASSYMGAQYF. The CDR3 DNA reads as TGTGCCAGCAGTTACATGGGGGCGCAGTACTTC.

The chain carries TRBV6-2 or TRBV6-3 and TRBJ2-3; TRBD1 matches 8 bases. V lost 5 bases and J lost 2; bases outside the gene matches: 9. The CDR3 sequence is 16 residues long. Germline loops: CDR1 MNHEY, CDR2 SVGEGT. The CDR3 DNA is TGTGCCAGCAGTGCCCAGGGGGCCCCGTACACAGATACGCAGTATTTT. It translates to CASSAQGAPYTDTQYF.

The CDR3 sequence is CASIHRGINYGYTF. The DNA for the CDR3 is TGTGCCAGCATCCACAGGGGAATCAACTATGGCTACACCTTC. This chain links TRBV2 with TRBJ1-2; 7 bases match TRBD1. CDR3 length: 14 amino acids. The V segment lost 7 bases and the J segment 2 bases; nucleotides outside the gene matches: 7. Germline assignment: CDR1 SNHLY and CDR2 FYNNEI. The variable domain in full, completed from reference TRBV2 and TRBJ1-2, reads EPEVTQTPSHQVTQMGQEVILRCVPISNHLYFYWYRQILGQKVEFLVSFYNNEISEKSEIFDDQFSVERPDGSNFTLKIRSTKLEDSAMYFCASIHRGINYGYTFGSGTRLTVV.

The rearrangement links TRBV6-2 or TRBV6-3 to TRBJ1-1; no clear D gene. The ends were cut back, 2 bases at V and 2 bases at J, with 9 bases in the middle. Germline values: CDR1 MNHEY, CDR2 SVGEGT. This CDR3 comprises 14 residues. This CDR3 is CASSYVNGNTEAFF. The CDR3 coding sequence is TGTGCCAGCAGTTACGTTAATGGAAACACTGAAGCTTTCTTT.

This chain joins TRBV3-1 and TRBJ1-5, with D uncertain. Germline-derived CDR1 and CDR2 are LGHDT and YNNKEL (reference sequence). The CDR3 loop spans 12 amino acids. Deletions cut 8 bases from V and 7 bases from J, with 12 bases between. The CDR3 region has the DNA TGTGCCAGCGGGGTGGGTCTACAGCCCCAGCATTTT. Amino acids: CASGVGLQPQHF.

This clonotype came up once. The chain joins TRBV12-3 or TRBV12-4 to TRBJ1-1, with D possibly being TRBD1 (5 bases). The CDR3 totals 14 residues. Trimming took off 7 bases at V and 4 bases at J, with 16 bases between the two ends. The CDR3 reads CASILRARGTEAFF. The CDR3 nucleotides are TGTGCCAGCATCCTCAGGGCTCGGGGCACTGAAGCTTTCTTT.

This clonotype was found a few times. The chain couples TRBV6-5 to TRBJ2-6; no firm D call. The CDR3 totals 15 residues. Germline CDR1 reads MNHEY; CDR2 reads SVGAGI. Trimming pared 7 bases from V and 0 bases from J, leaving 10 bases between. CDR3 region: CASTRTHSGANVLTF. CDR3 nucleotide sequence: TGTGCCAGCACCCGGACCCACTCTGGGGCCAACGTCCTGACTTTC.

This sequence joins TRBV6-2 or TRBV6-3 and TRBJ2-3; D remains ambiguous. Germline CDR1 is MNHEY and CDR2 is SVGEGT. V lost 0 bases and J 6 bases, leaving 13 bases between the germline ends. The CDR3 extends over 15 amino acids. The CDR3 nucleotides read TGTGCCAGCAGTTACTCAACGCCCTCCGCGGATACGCAGTATTTT. It codes for CASSYSTPSADTQYF.

This chain joins TRBV4-3 and TRBJ2-5; tentatively, D is TRBD1 (6 bases). Trimming stripped 2 bases from V and 5 bases from J, with 18 bases between. CDR1 is LGHNA, CDR2 YSLEER, per germline. This CDR3 is built from 16 residues. The CDR3 sequence: CASSQSPRGSQETQYF. CDR3 DNA: TGCGCCAGCAGCCAATCGCCCAGGGGAAGTCAGGAGACCCAGTACTTC.

This clonotype was counted only a few times. The V call is TRBV20-1, the J call TRBJ2-3; 10 bases agree with TRBD1. The CDR3 totals 15 residues. Germline assignment: CDR1 DFQATT and CDR2 SNEGSKA (reference sequence). V trimming: 6 bases; J trimming: 2 bases; junction bases outside the gene matches: 8. CDR3 sequence (DNA): TGCAGTGCCTCCGGGACAGGGGATTACACAGATACGCAGTATTTT. Translating it yields CSASGTGDYTDTQYF.

This clonotype turned up a few times. The chain uses TRBV18 and TRBJ1-2; tentative D call: TRBD1 (5 bases). V was trimmed by 2 bases and J by 7 bases, leaving 23 bases between them. This CDR3 has 17 residues. From germline, CDR1 is KGHSH and CDR2 LQKENI. CDR3: CASSPSGAQASMGGYTF. Written as DNA, the CDR3 is TGTGCCAGCTCACCAAGCGGGGCCCAGGCCTCTATGGGTGGCTACACCTTC.

This clonotype was seen more than once but under ten times. V usage is TRBV27 and J usage is TRBJ2-3, with TRBD2 matching over 11 bases. Unmatched junction bases numbered 4, after V lost 3 bases and J lost 5 bases. The CDR3 covers 15 residues. Germline V gives CDR1 MNHEY, CDR2 SMNVEV (reference sequence). CDR3 DNA sequence: TGTGCCAGCAGTTTTAGCGGGGGGGCCTTAGATACGCAGTATTTT. It specifies CASSFSGGALDTQYF.

The rearrangement joins TRBV6-5 to TRBJ2-3; 11 nucleotides line up with TRBD2. The CDR3 is 16 amino acids. Germline CDR1 MNHEY, CDR2 SVGAGI. V shed 2 bases and J 4 bases; nucleotides not matched to a gene: 5. CDR3 in DNA: TGTGCCAGCAGTTACCACCGACTAGCGGGGTCAGATACGCAGTATTTT. Residues: CASSYHRLAGSDTQYF.

This chain connects TRBV11-2 to TRBJ2-3; no firm D call. The V end lost 6 bases, the J end lost 3 bases, and 16 bases lay between the germline ends. Germline V gene data show CDR1 as SGHAT and CDR2 as FQNNGV. The CDR3 has 15 amino acids. CDR3 nucleotides: TGTGCCAGCAGTTCCCCCGGCGGCGTTACAGATACGCAGTATTTT. As protein: CASSSPGGVTDTQYF.

V is TRBV6-6 and J is TRBJ1-2; 8 bases align to TRBD1. The V segment lost 6 bases and the J segment 3 bases; nucleotides outside the gene matches: 9. The CDR3 is 15 amino acids. CDR1 is MNHNY and CDR2 is SVGAGI in the germline V gene (reference sequence). The CDR3 loop reads CASRDAGGADYGYTF. Here the CDR3 DNA reads TGTGCCAGCAGGGATGCAGGGGGCGCGGACTATGGCTACACCTTC.

The gene calls are TRBV12-3 or TRBV12-4 and TRBJ2-3; D is ambiguous. The V end was cut by 9 bases, the J end by 3 bases, with 7 bases between. The CDR3 covers 11 residues. The CDR3 nucleotides read TGTGCCAGAAGGCAAACAGATACGCAGTATTTT. The encoded protein is CARRQTDTQYF.

The chain carries TRBV5-1 and TRBJ2-5, with D possibly called TRBD1 or TRBD2 (5 bases each). Germline CDR1 reads SGHRS; CDR2 reads YFSETQ. This CDR3 has 16 amino acids. The ends were cut back, 0 bases at V and 1 base at J, with 13 bases in the middle. CDR3 residues: CASSLGQGAIQETQYF. The CDR3 coding sequence is TGCGCCAGCAGCTTGGGTCAGGGAGCCATCCAAGAGACCCAGTACTTC. The whole variable domain, filled in from reference TRBV5-1 and TRBJ2-5, reads KAGVTQTPRYLIKTRGQQVTLSCSPISGHRSVSWYQQTPGQGLQFLFEYFSETQRNKGNFPGRFSGRQFSNSRSEMNVSTLELGDSALYLCASSLGQGAIQETQYFGPGTRLLVL.

On this clonotype itself: Germline is not matched at one junction end, which may reflect a read error. V usage is TRBV29-1 and J usage is TRBJ2-3; no reliable D call. Germline V gene data show CDR1 as SQVTM and CDR2 as ANQGSEA. This CDR3 is built from 14 residues. The CDR3 nucleotides are TGCAGCGTTGAAGCACCCCTGGAAAGAGATACGCTGTATTTT. The encoded protein is CSVEAPLERDTLYF.

This clonotype was detected a few times. This chain joins TRBV5-1 and TRBJ2-7, with D possibly TRBD2 on 5 matching bases. CDR1 and CDR2 (germline): SGHRS, YFSETQ. Trimming removed 6 bases at V and 3 bases at J, with 22 bases between. This CDR3 has 16 residues. The CDR3 region is CASNHSQFKEDYEQYF. The CDR3 DNA is TGCGCCAGCAACCACTCTCAATTTAAGGAGGACTACGAGCAGTACTTC.

The genes are TRBV19 and TRBJ2-4; 11 nucleotides match TRBD1. J was trimmed by 6 bases and V by 5 bases; bases with no gene match: 9. Germline CDR1 is LNHDA and CDR2 is SQIVND (reference sequence). The CDR3 length is 16 residues. The CDR3 DNA reads TGTGCCAGTAGTCCCTACCGGGACAGGGGGAGAAACATTCAGTACTTC. It translates to CASSPYRDRGRNIQYF.

The gene calls are TRBV5-1 and TRBJ2-7, with D possibly being TRBD2 (5 bases). Germline V lookup: CDR1 SGHRS, CDR2 YFSETQ. Trimming took off 0 bases at V and 3 bases at J, with 22 bases between the two ends. The CDR3 loop spans 18 amino acids. The DNA for the CDR3 is TGCGCCAGCAGCTTGGCCGAGCAATTCGCCACCCGGGGCTACGAGCAGTACTTC. Protein product: CASSLAEQFATRGYEQYF.

This clonotype was recorded a few times. This chain connects TRBV3-1 to TRBJ2-1; 9 bases are a match to TRBD2. J lost 3 bases, V lost 0 bases, and 6 bases had no gene match. CDR1 is LGHDT and CDR2 is YNNKEL in the germline V gene (reference sequence). The CDR3 is 17 amino acids. The chain's CDR3 is CASSQDPGRGGYNEQFF. The CDR3 DNA sequence: TGTGCCAGCAGCCAAGATCCGGGGCGGGGGGGCTACAATGAGCAGTTCTTC.

The rearrangement links TRBV29-1 to TRBJ2-5; 15 bases align to TRBD2. Trimming cost V 4 bases and J 7 bases; bases outside gene matches: 10. CDR1 SQVTM and CDR2 ANQGSEA come from the germline V gene. The CDR3 covers 16 residues. In DNA form, the CDR3 reads TGCAGCGTTGCCGGGACTAGCGGGGGGCCATGGGGGACCCAGTACTTC. Protein sequence: CSVAGTSGGPWGTQYF.

This chain uses TRBV6-2 or TRBV6-3 with TRBJ1-5; D possibly corresponds to TRBD1 (5 bases). The CDR3 length is 14 residues. Germline V gene sequence: CDR1 MNHEY, CDR2 SVGEGT. The V and J ends lost 7 bases and 0 bases respectively, with 10 bases between them. CDR3 DNA: TGTGCCAGCACCGACAGTAATAGCAATCAGCCCCAGCATTTT. It specifies CASTDSNSNQPQHF.

This clonotype was seen more than once but under ten times. V usage is TRBV14 and J usage is TRBJ1-1, with 8 bases matching TRBD1. The V gene's germline CDR1 is SGHDN and CDR2 FVKESK. V lost 4 bases to trimming and J lost 5 bases; unmatched junction nucleotides: 9. The CDR3 contains 15 residues. The chain's CDR3 is CASSPTQGEGTEAFF. The CDR3 DNA follows: TGTGCCAGCAGCCCCACACAGGGGGAAGGTACTGAAGCTTTCTTT.

The chain employs TRBV20-1 and TRBJ2-5, with 9 bases aligning to TRBD2. The DNA end is a closer match to TRBJ2-7, so the J assignment may be wrong. Germline V CDR1 and CDR2: DFQATT, SNEGSKA (reference sequence). The length of the CDR3 is 14 residues. In DNA form, the CDR3 reads TGCAGTGCCTTAAGCGGGGGGACTCCCTACGAGCAGTACTTC. It specifies CSALSGGTPYEQYF.

V usage is TRBV27 and J usage is TRBJ2-3; the D gene is possibly TRBD2 (5 bases). Trimming stripped 5 bases from V and 2 bases from J, with 14 bases between. Germline V CDR1 and CDR2: MNHEY, SMNVEV (reference sequence). CDR3 length: 15 residues. CDR3 sequence reads: CASSTRGGHTDTQYF. CDR3 nucleotide sequence: TGTGCCAGCAGTACCCGTGGAGGTCACACAGATACGCAGTATTTT.

The genes are TRBV14 and TRBJ1-1; a possible D gene is TRBD1 (5 bases). Per germline, CDR1 SGHDN and CDR2 FVKESK. Trimming pared 0 bases from V and 6 bases from J, leaving 17 bases between. CDR3 length equals 16 residues. The CDR3 DNA sequence: TGTGCCAGCAGCCAAGAGACGAGGGCGGGGGTTTCTGAAGCTTTCTTT. Its translation is CASSQETRAGVSEAFF. The full variable domain, completed using reference TRBV14 and TRBJ1-1, is EAGVTQFPSHSVIEKGQTVTLRCDPISGHDNLYWYRRVMGKEIKFLLHFVKESKQDESGMPNNRFLAERTGGTYSTLKVQPAELEDSGVYFCASSQETRAGVSEAFFGQGTRLTVV.

The chain joins TRBV10-3 to TRBJ2-7; D not certain. Trimming cost V 3 bases and J 0 bases, with 6 bases left between them. Germline CDR1 reads ENHRY; CDR2 reads SYGVKD. This CDR3 is built from 13 residues. CDR3 sequence: CAISDGDSYEQYF. CDR3 nucleotide sequence: TGTGCCATCAGTGATGGGGACTCCTACGAGCAGTACTTC.

This clonotype was recorded a few times. The chain carries TRBV7-6 and TRBJ2-3, with TRBD2 identical over 7 bases. CDR3 size: 14 residues. The germline V gene has CDR1 SGHVS and CDR2 FNYEAQ. V lost 8 bases to trimming and J lost 2 bases; unmatched junction nucleotides: 7. CDR3: CASAPAGHTDTQYF. In nucleotides, the CDR3 is TGTGCCAGCGCCCCAGCGGGGCACACAGATACGCAGTATTTT.